The 19 T cell receptor beta chains given below trace back to one sample, sequenced in a study of blood T cell repertoires in COVID-19. TCRdb's copy holds only in-frame clones and misses some; the assay was immunoSEQ multiplex PCR. The data contain 140,000 or so clones, about three quarters of them singletons. The source material was peripheral blood. The receptor source for this set is a woman aged 55-70 years with acute or convalescent COVID-19.

The J gene is TRBJ1-6, the V gene TRBV30; 7 bases fit TRBD1. CDR3 length equals 15 residues. Looked up from germline, CDR1 is GTSNPN and CDR2 is SVGIG (reference sequence). Losses at the gene ends were 3 bases for V and 6 bases for J; bases not matched to a gene: 8. The CDR3: CAWRGPGQRNSPLHF. The DNA of the CDR3 is TGTGCCTGGAGGGGTCCGGGACAGCGTAATTCACCCCTCCACTTT.

The chain recombines TRBV7-9 with TRBJ1-2; 9 bases map to TRBD1. With V trimmed by 1 base and J by 6 bases, 9 bases remained unmatched. There are 16 residues in the CDR3. Germline V gives CDR1 SEHNR, CDR2 FQNEAQ (reference sequence). CDR3 region: CASSLGENRGLNGYTF. The CDR3 nucleotides are TGTGCCAGCAGCTTAGGGGAGAACAGGGGGCTCAATGGCTACACCTTC.

This clone was recorded a few times. The chain combines TRBV27 with TRBJ2-6; D is uncertain. The length of the CDR3 is 12 residues. V lost 4 bases, J lost 9 bases, and 7 bases lay in between. Germline lookup yields CDR1 MNHEY and CDR2 SMNVEV (reference sequence). Here the CDR3 DNA reads TGTGCCAGCAGTTATGCCGGCAACGTCCTGACTTTC. As protein: CASSYAGNVLTF.

The chain has TRBV27 and TRBJ1-6, with TRBD1 identical over 9 bases. The CDR3 sequence is 15 residues long. V lost 7 bases and J lost 9; bases outside the gene matches: 10. CDR1 is MNHEY and CDR2 is SMNVEV in the germline V gene (reference sequence). The CDR3 DNA follows: TGTGCCAGCAATCTCGTGGGACAGGGTGTTTCACCCCTCCACTTT. Its protein product is CASNLVGQGVSPLHF.

Details on this clone: The sample contains more than one DNA sequence encoding this CDR3. The CDR3 DNA follows: TGTGCCAGCAGCTTACAGGGAAGCAATCAGCCCCAGCATTTT. As protein: CASSLQGSNQPQHF. This chain connects TRBV5-4 to TRBJ1-5, with D perhaps matching TRBD1 (6 bases). CDR3 length: 14 amino acids. Germline V CDR1 and CDR2: SGHNT, YYREEE (reference sequence). V lost 2 bases, J lost 1 base, and 7 bases lay in between.

The chain's CDR3 is CASSLGQGSRNSPLHF. CDR3 in DNA: TGTGCCAGCAGCTTGGGACAGGGTAGTAGGAATTCACCCCTCCACTTT. This chain connects TRBV5-6 to TRBJ1-6; TRBD1 aligns across 7 bases. V dropped 0 bases and J dropped 7; count of bases not matched to a gene: 7. The germline V gene encodes CDR1 SGHDT and CDR2 YYEEEE. The CDR3 is 16 residues long.

CDR3 DNA: TGCGCCAGCAGCGCTCGACTAGCGAACACCGGGGAGCTGTTTTTT. It specifies CASSARLANTGELFF. The V gene is TRBV5-1, the J gene TRBJ2-2, with D possibly TRBD2 on 6 matching bases. Trimming pared 4 bases from V and 0 bases from J, leaving 10 bases between. The CDR3 covers 15 residues. Germline CDR1 SGHRS, CDR2 YFSETQ.

The V call is TRBV27, the J call TRBJ1-2, with 7 bases aligning to TRBD1. The CDR3 consists of 15 residues. The V gene's germline CDR1 is MNHEY and CDR2 SMNVEV (reference sequence). J lost 4 bases, V lost 3 bases, and 8 bases had no gene match. The CDR3 sequence: CASSFAVDRVYGYTF. The CDR3 region has the DNA TGTGCCAGCAGTTTTGCAGTCGACAGGGTCTATGGCTACACCTTC.

The chain is built from TRBV27 and TRBJ2-1, with D tentatively TRBD2 (6 bases). There are 15 residues in the CDR3. CDR1 and CDR2 (germline): MNHEY, SMNVEV (reference sequence). V lost 5 bases and J 5 bases, leaving 16 bases between the germline ends. In nucleotides, the CDR3 is TGTGCCAGCAGTCGAGTTGTCGGGAGACACAATGAGCAGTTCTTC. As protein: CASSRVVGRHNEQFF.

This clone appeared a single time. J is TRBJ2-2 and V is TRBV27, with TRBD2 matching 9 bases. The trim removed 5 bases at V and 5 bases at J, leaving 6 bases unmatched. This CDR3 comprises 15 residues. The germline gives CDR1 MNHEY, CDR2 SMNVEV (reference sequence). The chain's CDR3 is CASSPGLALTGELFF. CDR3 DNA: TGTGCCAGCAGTCCGGGACTAGCTTTGACCGGGGAGCTGTTTTTT.

The chain carries TRBV7-2 and TRBJ2-3, with D possibly being TRBD2 (5 bases). Germline V gives CDR1 SGHTA, CDR2 FQGNSA. The V end lost 1 base, the J end lost 3 bases, and 11 bases lay between the germline ends. The CDR3 runs to 15 residues. CDR3 loop: CASSLDARGTDTQYF. In DNA form, the CDR3 reads TGTGCCAGCAGCTTAGACGCTCGGGGAACAGATACGCAGTATTTT.

The CDR3 loop is CAWTPGTGAADTQYF. CDR3 bases: TGTGCCTGGACCCCGGGGACAGGGGCGGCAGATACGCAGTATTTT. The rearrangement uses TRBV30 and TRBJ2-3, with TRBD1 matching over 10 bases. Trimming at V came to 4 bases and at J to 4 bases, leaving 8 bases not matched to a gene. Germline V gene sequence: CDR1 GTSNPN, CDR2 SVGIG (reference sequence). There are 15 residues in the CDR3.

V usage is TRBV5-1 and J usage is TRBJ2-7; 7 bases fit TRBD1. J lost 5 bases, V lost 0 bases, and 8 bases had no gene match. The germline CDR1 and CDR2 sequences are SGHRS and YFSETQ. This CDR3 has 15 amino acids. The CDR3, as DNA: TGCGCCAGCAGCTTGGCAGGACAGGCTGGCAACGAGCAGTACTTC. It encodes CASSLAGQAGNEQYF.

The rearrangement joins TRBV5-1 to TRBJ1-1, with D possibly matching TRBD1 (5 bases). Trimming left V 5 bases short and J 4 bases short, with 9 bases between. Germline CDR1 is SGHRS and CDR2 is YFSETQ. This CDR3 comprises 12 residues. The CDR3: CASSKGVTEAFF. CDR3 nucleotide sequence: TGCGCCAGCAGTAAAGGGGTCACTGAAGCTTTCTTT.

This clone was seen only a few times. The chain carries TRBV19 and TRBJ2-7; D unclear. V lost 3 bases, J lost 1 base, and 13 bases lay in between. The CDR3 consists of 15 residues. The germline gives CDR1 LNHDA, CDR2 SQIVND (reference sequence). The CDR3 nucleotides read TGTGCCAGTAGTATTATTTACAGCAAGTCCTACGAGCAGTACTTC. Amino acids: CASSIIYSKSYEQYF. Supplemented by reference TRBV19 and TRBJ2-7, the full variable domain reads DGGITQSPKYLFRKEGQNVTLSCEQNLNHDAMYWYRQDPGQGLRLIYYSQIVNDFQKGDIAEGYSVSREKKESFPLTVTSAQKNPTAFYLCASSIIYSKSYEQYFGPGTRLTVT.

The chain recombines TRBV6-5 with TRBJ2-7, with D perhaps TRBD1 (5 bases). The germline V gene encodes CDR1 MNHEY and CDR2 SVGAGI. V lost 7 bases, J lost 4 bases, and 14 bases lay in between. CDR3 length equals 13 residues. CDR3 sequence: CASNPLGAYEQYF. The CDR3 DNA sequence: TGTGCCAGCAACCCATTAGGGGCTTACGAGCAGTACTTC.

The chain is built from TRBV3-1 (or the pseudogene TRBV3-2) and TRBJ1-3, with D maybe TRBD1 (5 bases). The germline V and J ends were trimmed by 3 bases and 0 bases, with 18 bases remaining between them. The CDR3 length is 18 residues. Germline CDR1 is LGHDT and CDR2 is YNNKEL (reference sequence). CDR3 amino acids: CASSHELLTASSGNTIYF. CDR3 nucleotide sequence: TGTGCCAGCAGCCACGAACTATTGACAGCAAGCTCTGGAAACACCATATATTTT.

This sequence joins TRBV28 and TRBJ2-4; a weak D match, TRBD2 (5 bases). V dropped 0 bases and J dropped 2 bases, with 17 bases sitting between them. The CDR3 contains 18 residues. Per the germline V gene, CDR1 is MDHEN and CDR2 is SYDVKM. The CDR3 DNA is TGTGCCAGCAGTTTATGGGTAGTGAGGGCGAATTCCAAAAACATTCAGTACTTC. It encodes CASSLWVVRANSKNIQYF. The full variable domain, rest sourced from reference TRBV28 and TRBJ2-4, is DVKVTQSSRYLVKRTGEKVFLECVQDMDHENMFWYRQDPGLGLRLIYFSYDVKMKEKGDIPEGYSVSREKKERFSLILESASTNQTSMYLCASSLWVVRANSKNIQYFGAGTRLSVL.

This clone was detected only a few times. CDR3 sequence (DNA): TGCGCCAGCAGTGCCAGAGACTCTCCCGGGGAGACCCAGTACTTC. Amino acids: CASSARDSPGETQYF. This chain connects TRBV10-1 to TRBJ2-5; D uncertain. V dropped 4 bases and J dropped 5 bases, with 17 bases sitting between them. This CDR3 region has 15 residues. Germline V lookup: CDR1 WNHNN, CDR2 SYGVQD (reference sequence).